One and the same sample provided the 8 T cell receptor beta chains below, sequenced in a study of blood T cell repertoires in COVID-19 (dated by TCRdb to between 2020 and 2021). Library creation used the immunoSEQ multiplex PCR assay. The immuneACCESS repertoire file appears here via TCRdb, limited to in-frame rearrangements. These files lack a portion of the clones; in checked studies, under half of the deficit traces to unresolved V genes, and the cause of the others is not known. In this sample the table shows about 36,000 clones, about 83% of which occur a single time. Of the sample, 2% falls within the top ten clones. What was sequenced was peripheral blood. These receptors were taken from a man in his 60s with active COVID-19.

V and J are TRBV5-1 and TRBJ1-5; D remains ambiguous. This CDR3 spans 16 amino acids. V dropped 0 bases and J dropped 0 bases, with 10 bases sitting between them. CDR1 and CDR2 (germline): SGHRS, YFSETQ. The CDR3 region has the DNA TGCGCCAGCAGCTTGGTGGCCCTCAATAGCAATCAGCCCCAGCATTTT. It codes for CASSLVALNSNQPQHF. Looking up the rest from reference TRBV5-1 and TRBJ1-5 gives the full variable domain: KAGVTQTPRYLIKTRGQQVTLSCSPISGHRSVSWYQQTPGQGLQFLFEYFSETQRNKGNFPGRFSGRQFSNSRSEMNVSTLELGDSALYLCASSLVALNSNQPQHFGDGTRLSIL.

The chain links TRBV7-2 to TRBJ1-2; 9 bases are a match to TRBD1. The trim removed 1 base at V and 10 bases at J, leaving 7 bases unmatched. The CDR3 has 14 amino acids. Germline V gene lookup returns CDR1 SGHTA and CDR2 FQGNSA. The CDR3 loop is CASSLGITGGDYTF. CDR3 nucleotide sequence: TGTGCCAGCAGCTTAGGGATAACAGGGGGCGACTACACCTTC.

The gene calls are TRBV7-2 and TRBJ2-3, with D maybe TRBD1 (6 bases). CDR1 is SGHTA, CDR2 FQGNSA, per germline. V lost 5 bases, J lost 6 bases, and 9 bases lay in between. The CDR3 spans 12 residues. The CDR3 reads CASSPRGDTQYF. CDR3 DNA sequence: TGTGCCAGCAGCCCGAGGGGGGATACGCAGTATTTT.

This chain connects TRBV7-9 to TRBJ1-1, with D perhaps TRBD1 (6 bases). V lost 3 bases and J lost 1, with 9 bases in between. Germline V gives CDR1 SEHNR, CDR2 FQNEAQ (reference sequence). This CDR3 has 14 amino acids. CDR3 sequence reads: CASSFLTGNTEAFF. For the CDR3, the DNA is TGTGCCAGCAGCTTTCTGACAGGGAACACTGAAGCTTTCTTT.

This clone was seen a handful of times. The V call is TRBV12-3 or TRBV12-4, the J call TRBJ1-1; TRBD1 aligns across 9 bases. The CDR3 consists of 13 residues. The ends lost 6 bases at V and 1 base at J; junction bases unmatched: 0. This chain's CDR3 is CASRGQGNTEAFF. Here the CDR3 DNA reads TGTGCCAGCAGGGGACAGGGGAACACTGAAGCTTTCTTT.

The chain links TRBV19 to TRBJ2-3; maybe TRBD2 (5 bases). V was pared by 5 bases and J by 1 base, with 13 bases between. The CDR3 is 15 amino acids. The germline V gene has CDR1 LNHDA and CDR2 SQIVND (reference sequence). The CDR3 is CASSDGGPRTDTQYF. As DNA, the CDR3 is TGTGCCAGTAGTGATGGAGGTCCCCGCACAGATACGCAGTATTTT.

The chain couples TRBV9 to TRBJ1-1, with D perhaps matching TRBD1 (6 bases). V was pared by 0 bases and J by 3 bases, with 15 bases between. Germline V CDR1 and CDR2: SGDLS, YYNGEE. The CDR3 spans 16 residues. In nucleotides, the CDR3 is TGTGCCAGCAGCGTAGGCGGGGGCAGTGGTTACACTGAAGCTTTCTTT. Its translation is CASSVGGGSGYTEAFF.

This clone was found a few times. As DNA, the CDR3 is TGTGCCAGCTCACCAGGTCAGGGGGCCGGGCCCCTCCACTTT. This gives the protein CASSPGQGAGPLHF. The rearrangement joins TRBV18 to TRBJ1-6; 8 bases match TRBD1. With V trimmed by 2 bases and J by 13 bases, 7 bases remained unmatched. The CDR3 covers 14 residues. The germline V gene encodes CDR1 KGHSH and CDR2 LQKENI.